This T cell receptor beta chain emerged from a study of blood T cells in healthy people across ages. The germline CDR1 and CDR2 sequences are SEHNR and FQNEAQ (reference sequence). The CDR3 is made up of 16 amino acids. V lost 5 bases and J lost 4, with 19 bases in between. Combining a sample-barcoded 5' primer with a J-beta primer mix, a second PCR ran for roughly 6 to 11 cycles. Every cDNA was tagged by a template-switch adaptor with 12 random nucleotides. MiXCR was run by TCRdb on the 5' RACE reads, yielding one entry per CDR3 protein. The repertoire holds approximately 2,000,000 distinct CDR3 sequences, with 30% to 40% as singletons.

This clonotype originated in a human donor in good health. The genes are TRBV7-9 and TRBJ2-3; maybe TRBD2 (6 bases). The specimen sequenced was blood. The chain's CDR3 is CASSRNSGTGADTQYF. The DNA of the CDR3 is TGTGCCAGCAGCCGAAACTCCGGGACTGGCGCAGATACGCAGTATTTT.